This is a list of T cell receptor beta chains from one sample in a study of T-cell reconstitution after alpha-beta-depleted transplantation in children. TCRdb redid the calling of the PCR reads with MiXCR, one entry per CDR3 protein. This sample has about 360,000 distinct CDR3 sequences, with less than 15% found just once. The sample in question was PBMCs, obtained from the stem cell graft. The receptor source for this set is a human donor who donated a stem cell graft to a child with Fanconi anemia. Each CDR3 is given with its conserved first and last residue. Each record gives: J gene, clone size, D gene, V gene, CDR3 protein, CDR3 DNA. D genes are given only for firm matches. Size is omitted from some rows. Given values are once, few, many or a class for expanded clones.

j_gene: TRBJ2-7
abundance: -
d_gene: -
v_gene: TRBV12-3/TRBV12-4
CDR3aa: CASSLSGFQGEQYF
CDR3nt: TGTGCCAGCAGCTTATCGGGGTTCCAAGGAGAGCAGTACTTC

j_gene: TRBJ2-1
abundance: many
d_gene: -
v_gene: TRBV19
CDR3aa: CASSITSNNEQFF
CDR3nt: TGTGCCAGTAGTATTACCAGTAACAATGAGCAGTTCTTC

j_gene: TRBJ2-1
abundance: few
d_gene: -
v_gene: TRBV11-2
CDR3aa: CASSSVDTYNEQFF
CDR3nt: TGTGCCAGCAGTTCTGTGGACACATACAATGAGCAGTTCTTC

j_gene: TRBJ2-2
abundance: few
d_gene: -
v_gene: TRBV6-1
CDR3aa: CASGRDTNTGELFF
CDR3nt: TGTGCCAGCGGGCGAGACACTAACACCGGGGAGCTGTTTTTT

j_gene: TRBJ1-2
abundance: many
d_gene: -
v_gene: TRBV29-1
CDR3aa: CSVPGLNGYTF
CDR3nt: TGCAGCGTGCCGGGACTGAATGGCTACACCTTC

j_gene: TRBJ2-7
abundance: many
d_gene: -
v_gene: TRBV13
CDR3aa: CASSLGGVYEQYF
CDR3nt: TGTGCCAGCAGCTTAGGCGGGGTTTACGAGCAGTACTTC

j_gene: TRBJ1-2
abundance: few
d_gene: -
v_gene: TRBV5-6
CDR3aa: CASTLGPKSNYGYTF
CDR3nt: TGTGCCAGCACCCTGGGCCCGAAATCTAACTATGGCTACACCTTC

j_gene: TRBJ2-2
abundance: many
d_gene: -
v_gene: TRBV10-3
CDR3aa: CAISDMTANTGELFF
CDR3nt: TGTGCCATCAGTGATATGACAGCGAACACCGGGGAGCTGTTTTTT

j_gene: TRBJ2-5
abundance: many
d_gene: -
v_gene: TRBV7-9
CDR3aa: CASSLNKETQYF
CDR3nt: TGTGCCAGCAGCCTAAACAAAGAGACCCAGTACTTC

j_gene: TRBJ1-5
abundance: -
d_gene: TRBD1
v_gene: TRBV6-1
CDR3aa: CASSEGQGIQPQHF
CDR3nt: TGTGCCAGCAGCGAGGGACAGGGAATTCAGCCCCAGCATTTT

j_gene: TRBJ1-2
abundance: -
d_gene: -
v_gene: TRBV12-3/TRBV12-4
CDR3aa: CASSLWGGGYTF
CDR3nt: TGTGCCAGCAGTTTATGGGGGGGCGGCTACACCTTC

j_gene: TRBJ1-1
abundance: few
d_gene: -
v_gene: TRBV12-3/TRBV12-4
CDR3aa: CASRPPVAGEAFF
CDR3nt: TGTGCCAGCAGACCCCCCGTTGCGGGTGAAGCTTTCTTT

j_gene: TRBJ2-2
abundance: -
d_gene: -
v_gene: TRBV25-1
CDR3aa: CASRRRGFPGELFF
CDR3nt: TGTGCCAGCAGGAGGAGAGGTTTTCCCGGGGAGCTGTTTTTT

j_gene: TRBJ2-3
abundance: -
d_gene: TRBD2
v_gene: TRBV11-2
CDR3aa: CASSLDRGGKDTQYF
CDR3nt: TGTGCCAGCAGCTTAGATCGCGGGGGGAAAGATACGCAGTATTTT

j_gene: TRBJ2-7
abundance: -
d_gene: -
v_gene: TRBV20-1
CDR3aa: CSASASYYEQYF
CDR3nt: TGCAGTGCTAGTGCGAGCTACTACGAGCAGTACTTC

j_gene: TRBJ2-3
abundance: -
d_gene: -
v_gene: TRBV4-2
CDR3aa: CARSLGLDGRGTQYF
CDR3nt: TGTGCCAGGAGCCTTGGGCTAGACGGCAGGGGTACGCAGTATTTT

j_gene: TRBJ2-1
abundance: few
d_gene: -
v_gene: TRBV3-1
CDR3aa: CACRDTYNEQFF
CDR3nt: TGTGCCTGTCGGGACACTTACAATGAGCAGTTCTTC

j_gene: TRBJ1-1
abundance: few
d_gene: -
v_gene: TRBV10-3
CDR3aa: CAISEGRAQPEAFF
CDR3nt: TGTGCCATCAGTGAGGGCAGGGCGCAGCCTGAAGCTTTCTTT

j_gene: TRBJ2-5
abundance: -
d_gene: -
v_gene: TRBV24-1
CDR3aa: CATSSGAQETQYF
CDR3nt: TGTGCCACCAGTTCAGGGGCCCAAGAGACCCAGTACTTC

j_gene: TRBJ1-1
abundance: many
d_gene: TRBD1
v_gene: TRBV6-1
CDR3aa: CATNWAGGYTEAFF
CDR3nt: TGTGCCACTAATTGGGCAGGGGGCTACACTGAAGCTTTCTTT

j_gene: TRBJ1-1
abundance: -
d_gene: -
v_gene: TRBV12-3/TRBV12-4
CDR3aa: CASSLAWGSEAFF
CDR3nt: TGTGCCAGCAGTTTAGCGTGGGGGTCGGAAGCTTTCTTT

j_gene: TRBJ1-1
abundance: -
d_gene: TRBD1
v_gene: TRBV6-5
CDR3aa: CASSTGQANTEAFF
CDR3nt: TGTGCCAGCAGTACTGGACAGGCGAACACTGAAGCTTTCTTT

j_gene: TRBJ2-7
abundance: many
d_gene: -
v_gene: TRBV12-3/TRBV12-4
CDR3aa: CASSSPDNYEQYF
CDR3nt: TGTGCCAGCAGTTCTCCAGATAACTACGAGCAGTACTTC

j_gene: TRBJ1-4
abundance: -
d_gene: TRBD1
v_gene: TRBV11-2
CDR3aa: CASSQGGGAATNEKLFF
CDR3nt: TGTGCCAGCAGCCAGGGGGGTGGGGCCGCAACTAATGAAAAACTGTTTTTT

j_gene: TRBJ2-7
abundance: -
d_gene: TRBD1
v_gene: TRBV5-1
CDR3aa: CASSATGVHEQYF
CDR3nt: TGCGCCAGCAGCGCGACAGGGGTTCACGAGCAGTACTTC

j_gene: TRBJ2-2
abundance: many
d_gene: -
v_gene: TRBV10-3
CDR3aa: CAVTGTWRSGELFF
CDR3nt: TGTGCCGTAACCGGGACATGGCGTTCCGGGGAGCTGTTTTTT

j_gene: TRBJ2-6
abundance: -
d_gene: -
v_gene: TRBV18
CDR3aa: CASSPLGAVTSGANVLTF
CDR3nt: TGTGCCAGCTCACCCCTAGGTGCAGTTACCTCAGGGGCCAACGTCCTGACTTTC

j_gene: TRBJ1-1
abundance: -
d_gene: TRBD1
v_gene: TRBV9
CDR3aa: CASSVLTGADTEAFF
CDR3nt: TGTGCCAGCAGCGTCTTGACAGGGGCGGACACTGAAGCTTTCTTT

j_gene: TRBJ2-3
abundance: few
d_gene: TRBD1
v_gene: TRBV19
CDR3aa: CASSKTGGRTDTQYF
CDR3nt: TGTGCCAGTAGTAAGACAGGGGGCAGAACGGATACGCAGTATTTT

j_gene: TRBJ1-2
abundance: many
d_gene: -
v_gene: TRBV29-1
CDR3aa: CSGAGNYGYTF
CDR3nt: TGCAGCGGAGCAGGGAACTATGGCTACACCTTC

j_gene: TRBJ2-2
abundance: -
d_gene: -
v_gene: TRBV4-3
CDR3aa: CASSQDRVPGELFF
CDR3nt: TGCGCCAGCAGCCAAGACAGGGTCCCCGGGGAGCTGTTTTTT

j_gene: TRBJ2-3
abundance: many
d_gene: -
v_gene: TRBV5-1
CDR3aa: CASSYDLRSTDTQYF
CDR3nt: TGCGCCAGCAGCTACGACTTACGGAGCACAGATACGCAGTATTTT

j_gene: TRBJ1-6
abundance: -
d_gene: TRBD1
v_gene: TRBV12-3/TRBV12-4
CDR3aa: CASSFGQGGSSPLHF
CDR3nt: TGTGCCAGCAGTTTCGGGCAGGGGGGTAGTTCACCCCTCCACTTT

j_gene: TRBJ1-1
abundance: -
d_gene: TRBD1
v_gene: TRBV6-1
CDR3aa: CASSGTGALNTEAFF
CDR3nt: TGTGCCAGCTCCGGGACAGGGGCTCTAAACACTGAAGCTTTCTTT

j_gene: TRBJ2-3
abundance: many
d_gene: TRBD2
v_gene: TRBV10-3
CDR3aa: CAISENTSGDTYTQYF
CDR3nt: TGTGCCATCAGTGAAAATACTAGCGGGGACACGTATACGCAGTATTTT

j_gene: TRBJ1-1
abundance: few
d_gene: TRBD1
v_gene: TRBV11-2
CDR3aa: CASSFGTGVFVAFF
CDR3nt: TGTGCCAGCAGCTTCGGGACAGGGGTCTTCGTCGCTTTCTTT

j_gene: TRBJ1-1
abundance: few
d_gene: -
v_gene: TRBV28
CDR3aa: CASSLSGEGAFF
CDR3nt: TGTGCCAGCAGTTTATCTGGGGAAGGAGCTTTCTTT

j_gene: TRBJ1-1
abundance: -
d_gene: -
v_gene: TRBV25-1
CDR3aa: CASSVTELNTEAFF
CDR3nt: TGTGCCAGCAGTGTCACAGAGCTGAACACTGAAGCTTTCTTT

j_gene: TRBJ1-2
abundance: few
d_gene: -
v_gene: TRBV28
CDR3aa: CASTQGPYGYTF
CDR3nt: TGTGCCAGCACCCAAGGCCCCTATGGCTACACCTTC

j_gene: TRBJ1-2
abundance: few
d_gene: -
v_gene: TRBV9
CDR3aa: CASSPGLQRNYGYTF
CDR3nt: TGTGCCAGCAGCCCGGGACTCCAGAGAAACTATGGCTACACCTTC

j_gene: TRBJ2-7
abundance: -
d_gene: -
v_gene: TRBV3-1
CDR3aa: CASSPSMIGGREQYF
CDR3nt: TGTGCCAGCAGCCCCTCCATGATAGGAGGTAGAGAGCAGTACTTC

j_gene: TRBJ1-1
abundance: -
d_gene: -
v_gene: TRBV30
CDR3aa: CAWSGGGNTEAFF
CDR3nt: TGTGCCTGGAGTGGAGGAGGGAACACTGAAGCTTTCTTT

j_gene: TRBJ2-1
abundance: -
d_gene: TRBD2
v_gene: TRBV20-1
CDR3aa: CSARAKVAGGPGNEQFF
CDR3nt: TGCAGTGCTAGAGCTAAGGTAGCGGGGGGGCCGGGGAATGAGCAGTTCTTC

j_gene: TRBJ1-5
abundance: many
d_gene: -
v_gene: TRBV10-3
CDR3aa: CAASWEGNNQPQHF
CDR3nt: TGTGCCGCCTCCTGGGAGGGGAACAATCAGCCCCAGCATTTT

j_gene: TRBJ1-6
abundance: few
d_gene: -
v_gene: TRBV27
CDR3aa: CASSRRDGNSPLHF
CDR3nt: TGTGCCAGCAGCCGCCGGGACGGCAATTCACCCCTCCACTTT

j_gene: TRBJ1-1
abundance: many
d_gene: TRBD1
v_gene: TRBV5-1
CDR3aa: CASSLATGGSAFF
CDR3nt: TGCGCCAGCAGCTTGGCTACAGGGGGCTCAGCTTTCTTT

j_gene: TRBJ2-2
abundance: many
d_gene: TRBD1
v_gene: TRBV11-2
CDR3aa: CASSSPRGQGELFF
CDR3nt: TGTGCCAGCAGCTCCCCCAGGGGGCAAGGGGAGCTGTTTTTT

j_gene: TRBJ1-2
abundance: many
d_gene: TRBD1
v_gene: TRBV27
CDR3aa: CASGTANYGYTF
CDR3nt: TGTGCCAGCGGGACAGCCAACTATGGCTACACCTTC

j_gene: TRBJ2-5
abundance: many
d_gene: TRBD2
v_gene: TRBV7-9
CDR3aa: CASSRDSMGGSRETQYF
CDR3nt: TGTGCCAGCAGCCGCGACAGCATGGGAGGGTCAAGAGAGACCCAGTACTTC

j_gene: TRBJ2-6
abundance: few
d_gene: -
v_gene: TRBV13
CDR3aa: CASSSSGRFNPSPSGANVLTF
CDR3nt: TGTGCCAGCAGCTCTTCAGGGCGGTTTAATCCCAGTCCCTCTGGGGCCAACGTCCTGACTTTC

j_gene: TRBJ2-1
abundance: many
d_gene: -
v_gene: TRBV29-1
CDR3aa: CSVEDIYGGGSYNEQFF
CDR3nt: TGCAGCGTTGAAGATATTTACGGGGGAGGCTCCTACAATGAGCAGTTCTTC

j_gene: TRBJ2-2
abundance: -
d_gene: -
v_gene: TRBV5-1
CDR3aa: CASSLALGDTGELFF
CDR3nt: TGCGCCAGCAGCTTGGCCCTGGGCGACACCGGGGAGCTGTTTTTT

j_gene: TRBJ1-2
abundance: few
d_gene: -
v_gene: TRBV4-3
CDR3aa: CASSQEMRYGYTF
CDR3nt: TGCGCCAGCAGCCAAGAGATGCGCTATGGCTACACCTTC

j_gene: TRBJ1-2
abundance: few
d_gene: -
v_gene: TRBV6-1
CDR3aa: CASSKTDLNYGYTF
CDR3nt: TGTGCCAGCAGTAAGACGGACTTGAACTATGGCTACACCTTC